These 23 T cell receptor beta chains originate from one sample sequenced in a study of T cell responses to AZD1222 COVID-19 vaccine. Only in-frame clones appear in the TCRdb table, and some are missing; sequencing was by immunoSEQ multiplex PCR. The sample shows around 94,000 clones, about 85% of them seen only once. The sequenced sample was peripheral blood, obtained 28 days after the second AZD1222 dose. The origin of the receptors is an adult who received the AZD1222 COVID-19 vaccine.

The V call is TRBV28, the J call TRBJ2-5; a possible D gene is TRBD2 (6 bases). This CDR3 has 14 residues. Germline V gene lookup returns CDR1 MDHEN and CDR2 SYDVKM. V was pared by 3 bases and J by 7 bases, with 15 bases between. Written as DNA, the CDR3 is TGTGCCAGCAGTTTTGGGGCCTCCGGGGGGACCCAGTACTTC. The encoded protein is CASSFGASGGTQYF.

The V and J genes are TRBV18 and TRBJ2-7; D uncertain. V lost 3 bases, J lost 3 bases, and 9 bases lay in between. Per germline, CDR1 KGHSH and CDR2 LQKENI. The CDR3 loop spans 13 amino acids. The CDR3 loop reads CASSPLAFYEQYF. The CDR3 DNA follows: TGTGCCAGCTCACCGCTCGCTTTCTACGAGCAGTACTTC.

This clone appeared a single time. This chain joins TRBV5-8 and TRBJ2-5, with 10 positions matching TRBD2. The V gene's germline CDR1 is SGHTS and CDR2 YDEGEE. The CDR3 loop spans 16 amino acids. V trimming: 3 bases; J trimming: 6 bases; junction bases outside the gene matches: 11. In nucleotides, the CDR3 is TGTGCCAGCAGCTCAGCGGGGGGGCCGTTCGGGAAGACCCAGTACTTC. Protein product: CASSSAGGPFGKTQYF.

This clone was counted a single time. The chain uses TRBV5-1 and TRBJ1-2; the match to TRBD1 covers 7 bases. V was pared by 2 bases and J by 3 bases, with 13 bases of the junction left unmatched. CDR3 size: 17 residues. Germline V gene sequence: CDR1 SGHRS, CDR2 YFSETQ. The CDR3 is CASSFTLQGGIDYGYTF. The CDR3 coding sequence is TGCGCCAGCAGCTTCACATTACAAGGGGGCATCGACTATGGCTACACCTTC.

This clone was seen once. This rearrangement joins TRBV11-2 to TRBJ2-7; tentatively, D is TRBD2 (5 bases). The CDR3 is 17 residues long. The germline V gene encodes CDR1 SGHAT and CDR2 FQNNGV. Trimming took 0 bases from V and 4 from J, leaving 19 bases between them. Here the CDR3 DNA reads TGTGCCAGCAGCTTAGATCATGGGAGAACCCGAGATTACGAGCAGTACTTC. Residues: CASSLDHGRTRDYEQYF.

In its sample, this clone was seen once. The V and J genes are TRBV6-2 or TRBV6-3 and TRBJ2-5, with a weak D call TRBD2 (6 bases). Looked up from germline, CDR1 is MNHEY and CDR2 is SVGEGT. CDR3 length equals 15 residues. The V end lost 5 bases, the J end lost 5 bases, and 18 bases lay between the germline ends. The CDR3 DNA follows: TGTGCCAGCAGTGCCCACCGACTAGTGAGGGAGACCCAGTACTTC. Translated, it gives CASSAHRLVRETQYF.

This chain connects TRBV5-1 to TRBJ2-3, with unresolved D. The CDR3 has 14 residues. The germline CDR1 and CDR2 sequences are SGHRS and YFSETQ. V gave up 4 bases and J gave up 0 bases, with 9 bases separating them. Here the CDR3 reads CASSGFGSTDTQYF. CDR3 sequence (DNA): TGCGCCAGCAGCGGATTCGGTAGCACAGATACGCAGTATTTT.

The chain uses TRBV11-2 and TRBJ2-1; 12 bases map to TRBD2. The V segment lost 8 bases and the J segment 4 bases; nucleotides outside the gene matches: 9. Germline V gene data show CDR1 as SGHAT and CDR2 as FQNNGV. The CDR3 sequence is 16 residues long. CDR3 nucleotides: TGTGCCAGCGGGTTACTACTAGCGGGAGGATACAATGAGCAGTTCTTC. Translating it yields CASGLLLAGGYNEQFF.

CDR3 loop: CASSLVGEKLFF. The CDR3 DNA sequence: TGTGCCAGCAGCTTAGTGGGCGAAAAACTGTTTTTT. The genes are TRBV7-9 and TRBJ1-4; D remains unclear. V was shortened by 1 base and J by 8 bases, with 5 bases between the two germline ends. CDR1 is SEHNR and CDR2 is FQNEAQ in the germline V gene (reference sequence). CDR3 length: 12 residues.

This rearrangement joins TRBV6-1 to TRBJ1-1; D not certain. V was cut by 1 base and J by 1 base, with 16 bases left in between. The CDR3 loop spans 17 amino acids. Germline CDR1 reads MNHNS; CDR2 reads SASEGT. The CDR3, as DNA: TGTGCCAGCAGTGAAGGATCCGGCCACGGTAGGAACACTGAAGCTTTCTTT. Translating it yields CASSEGSGHGRNTEAFF.

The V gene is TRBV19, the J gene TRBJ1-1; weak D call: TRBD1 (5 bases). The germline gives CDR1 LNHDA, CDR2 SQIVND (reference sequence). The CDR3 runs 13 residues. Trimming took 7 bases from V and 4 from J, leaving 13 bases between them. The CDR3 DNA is TGTGCCAGTAAAACAGGAGGGAGCACTGAAGCTTTCTTT. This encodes CASKTGGSTEAFF. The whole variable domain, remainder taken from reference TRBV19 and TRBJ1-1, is DGGITQSPKYLFRKEGQNVTLSCEQNLNHDAMYWYRQDPGQGLRLIYYSQIVNDFQKGDIAEGYSVSREKKESFPLTVTSAQKNPTAFYLCASKTGGSTEAFFGQGTRLTVV.

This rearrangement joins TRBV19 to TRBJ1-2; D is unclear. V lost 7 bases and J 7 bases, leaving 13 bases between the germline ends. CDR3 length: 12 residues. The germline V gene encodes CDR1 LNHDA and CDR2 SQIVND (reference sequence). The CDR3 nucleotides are TGTGCCAGTATCTCCTGGGGAGCTGGCTACACCTTC. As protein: CASISWGAGYTF.

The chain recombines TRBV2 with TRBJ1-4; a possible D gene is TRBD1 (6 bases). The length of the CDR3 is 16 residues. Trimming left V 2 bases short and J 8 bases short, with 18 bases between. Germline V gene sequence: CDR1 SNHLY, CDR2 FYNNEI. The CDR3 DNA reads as TGTGCCAGCAGTGAACTTGTAGGGCAGGGGAACGAAAAACTGTTTTTT. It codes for CASSELVGQGNEKLFF.

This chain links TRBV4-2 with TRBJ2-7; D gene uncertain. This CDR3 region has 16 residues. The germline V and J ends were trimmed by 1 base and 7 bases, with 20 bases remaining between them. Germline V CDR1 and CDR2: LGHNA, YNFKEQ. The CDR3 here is CASSQAATKLAREQYF. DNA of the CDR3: TGTGCCAGCAGCCAAGCGGCAACGAAGTTGGCGCGGGAGCAGTACTTC.

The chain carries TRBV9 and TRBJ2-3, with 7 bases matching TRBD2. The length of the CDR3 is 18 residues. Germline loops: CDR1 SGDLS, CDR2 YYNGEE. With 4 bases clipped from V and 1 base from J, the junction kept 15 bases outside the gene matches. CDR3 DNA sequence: TGTGCCAGCAGCCTCAACGCCCCAGGCGCGGGAGGCACAGATACGCAGTATTTT. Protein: CASSLNAPGAGGTDTQYF.

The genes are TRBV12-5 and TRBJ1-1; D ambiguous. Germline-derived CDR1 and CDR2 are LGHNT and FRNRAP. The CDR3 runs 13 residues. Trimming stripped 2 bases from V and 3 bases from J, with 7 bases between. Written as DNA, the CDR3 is TGTGCTAGTGGTTTGAACAGAGACACTGAAGCTTTCTTT. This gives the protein CASGLNRDTEAFF.

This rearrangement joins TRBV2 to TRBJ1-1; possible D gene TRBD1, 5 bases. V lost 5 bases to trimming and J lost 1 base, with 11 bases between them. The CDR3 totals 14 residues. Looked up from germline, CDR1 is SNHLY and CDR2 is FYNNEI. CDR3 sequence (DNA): TGTGCCAGCAGTCCCCAGGGCAAGAACACTGAAGCTTTCTTT. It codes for CASSPQGKNTEAFF.

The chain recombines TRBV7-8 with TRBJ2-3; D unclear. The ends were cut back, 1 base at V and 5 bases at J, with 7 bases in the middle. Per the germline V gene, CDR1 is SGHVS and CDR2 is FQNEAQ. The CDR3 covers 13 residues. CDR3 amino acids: CASSLERGDTQYF. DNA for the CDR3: TGTGCCAGCAGCTTAGAGCGTGGAGATACGCAGTATTTT.

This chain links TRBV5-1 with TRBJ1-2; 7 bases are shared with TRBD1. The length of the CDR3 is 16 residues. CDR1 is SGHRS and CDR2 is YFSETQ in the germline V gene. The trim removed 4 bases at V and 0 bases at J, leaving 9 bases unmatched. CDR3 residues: CASSRSAGTANYGYTF. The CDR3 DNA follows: TGCGCCAGCAGCAGATCCGCCGGGACAGCTAACTATGGCTACACCTTC.

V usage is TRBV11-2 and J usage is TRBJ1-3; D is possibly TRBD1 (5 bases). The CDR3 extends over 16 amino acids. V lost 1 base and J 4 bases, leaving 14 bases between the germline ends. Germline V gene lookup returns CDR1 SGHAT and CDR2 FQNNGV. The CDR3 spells CASSLVPRVKGNTIYF. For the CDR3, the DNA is TGTGCCAGCAGCTTAGTCCCCAGGGTGAAAGGAAACACCATATATTTT. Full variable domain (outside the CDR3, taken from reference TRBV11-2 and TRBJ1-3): EAGVAQSPRYKIIEKRQSVAFWCNPISGHATLYWYQQILGQGPKLLIQFQNNGVVDDSQLPKDRFSAERLKGVDSTLKIQPAKLEDSAVYLCASSLVPRVKGNTIYFGEGSWLTVV.

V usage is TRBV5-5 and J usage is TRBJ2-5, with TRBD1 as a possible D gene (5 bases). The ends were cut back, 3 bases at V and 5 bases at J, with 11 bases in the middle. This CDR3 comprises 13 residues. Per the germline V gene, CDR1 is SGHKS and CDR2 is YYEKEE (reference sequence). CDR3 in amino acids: CASSYQGIETQYF. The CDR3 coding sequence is TGTGCCAGCAGCTACCAGGGTATTGAGACCCAGTACTTC.

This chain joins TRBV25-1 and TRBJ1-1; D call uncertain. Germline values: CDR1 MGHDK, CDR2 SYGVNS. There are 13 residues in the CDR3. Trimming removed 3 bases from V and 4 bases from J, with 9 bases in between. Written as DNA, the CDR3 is TGTGCCAGCAGTGATCTTTGGGGCACTGAAGCTTTCTTT. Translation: CASSDLWGTEAFF. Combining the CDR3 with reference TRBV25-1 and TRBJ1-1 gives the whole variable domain EADIYQTPRYLVIGTGKKITLECSQTMGHDKMYWYQQDPGMELHLIHYSYGVNSTEKGDLSSESTVSRIRTEHFPLTLESARPSHTSQYLCASSDLWGTEAFFGQGTRLTVV.

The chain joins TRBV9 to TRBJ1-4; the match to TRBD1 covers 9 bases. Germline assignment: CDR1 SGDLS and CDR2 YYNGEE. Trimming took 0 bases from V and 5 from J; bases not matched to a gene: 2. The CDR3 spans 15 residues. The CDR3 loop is CASSVADRGNEKLFF. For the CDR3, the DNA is TGTGCCAGCAGCGTAGCCGACAGGGGGAATGAAAAACTGTTTTTT.